This T cell receptor beta chain comes out of a study of regulatory T cells in long-lasting Graves disease (dated by TCRdb to the early 2020s). Broadly, across the study: Newly diagnosed Graves' disease patients had taken antithyroid drugs for less than 3 months. This study used TCR sequencing and RNA sequencing of peripheral blood to compare persistent Graves' disease patients against newly diagnosed Graves' disease patients. The study took place in China and was registered as a clinical trial. A total of roughly 35 samples were covered by TCR sequencing, comprising around 13 persistent and 20 or so newly diagnosed Graves' disease patients.

Libraries were prepared through multiplex PCR. The reads were generated on an Illumina HiSeq 4000. TCR beta libraries were built with iRepertoire HTBI primers and Arm-PCR amplification of CDR3 regions. PCR products were gel purified before sequencing. The authors' pipeline ran thus. Gene usage analysis of CDR3 amino acid clonotypes used the 62 TRBV and 12 to 15 TRBJ segments found across samples. COPE and FqMerger were used to merge filtered high-quality paired reads into contigs. Contigs were aligned with BLAST to IMGT TRBV, TRBD and TRBJ reference genes, and CDR3 was defined per IMGT. Highly expanded clones were defined as clonotypes with a frequency above 0.1%. Shannon entropy served as the measure of repertoire diversity, while the Gini coefficient captured V-J evenness. A clonotype was considered public if more than one individual shared it. Clones were called with MiXCR by TCRdb after fastp trimmed the public reads at Q25, and only in-frame beta chains were retained. Entries are consolidated by CDR3 protein sequence, retaining the most common genes and DNA. The V and J calls were determined by TCRdb, not by the authors. The table for this sample lists 300,000 to 450,000 distinct CDR3 sequences; roughly a sixth of them were counted only once. The top ten constitute around a fifth of the sample.

Trimming leaves V shorter by 4 bases and J shorter by 6 bases, with the junction holding 10 bases beyond the gene matches. The CDR3 starts with the cysteine, ends with the phenylalanine, and has 17 residues. This entry keeps only the CDR3 DNA: 51 bases, framed from base 1. According to the germline V gene, CDR1 reads SGHVS and CDR2 reads FNYEAQ. On this clonotype itself: Its antigen target is currently unknown. There are no base qualities to consult, and no much larger clone falls within one base.

The time point label on this specimen signifies: newly diagnosed GD, antithyroid drugs for less than 3 months. For both TCR sequencing and RNA sequencing, RNA was extracted from PBMCs using TRIzol. The diagnosis of Graves' disease was made according to American Thyroid Association guidelines. Recruitment of patients was carried out at an endocrinology department in Xi'an, China. Each patient gave about 8.1 milliliters of peripheral blood, collected in an EDTA anticoagulant tube. Ficoll Paque Plus density gradient separation was used to isolate PBMCs, and no additional T cell sorting was done. An Agilent 2100 Bioanalyzer and agarose gel were used to check RNA quality, and a NanoDrop 2000 was used to measure RNA concentration. What the work shows at the level of the full study, not this receptor alone: Persistent Graves' disease patients showed lower TCR Shannon entropy and fewer highly expanded clones than newly diagnosed patients, suggesting clonal expansion. Sequencing and analysis were restricted to the TCR beta chain. More public clonotypes were shared among persistent patients (around 3,000) than among newly diagnosed patients (more than 950). TRBV28, TRBJ1-2 and TRBJ2-5 were preferentially used in persistent disease, while TRBV20-1 and TRBJ2-1 were favored in newly diagnosed disease. As a limitation, the authors acknowledged that the small sample size may reduce accuracy. Peripheral blood alone was examined, since thyroid tissue, which constituted the primary lesion, could not be accessed.

The sequence joins TRBV7-6 to TRBJ2-1, and TRBD2 matches 12 of the central bases. Here the sequenced sample was peripheral blood mononuclear cells (PBMCs), taken at new diagnosis, from a patient treated with antithyroid drugs. This receptor was identified in a female donor with Graves disease. The nucleotide sequence reads TGTGCCAGCAGCTCCGGAGGGGAGACTAGCGGGAGCAATGAGCAGTTCTTC. This sequence encodes CASSSGGETSGSNEQFF.